This entry features one TCR beta chain sequence. Its binding antigen is unknown. No base quality values were provided; no much bigger clone lies one nucleotide off. Receptors were amplified or captured by the immunoSEQ multiplex PCR assay. A mixture of 60 forward primers for TCR Vbeta segments and 13 reverse primers for TCR Jbeta segments was used in the multiplex PCR. The CDR3 region of rearranged TCR beta genes was amplified from genomic DNA with a multiplex PCR assay. The Illumina HiSeq System was used to sequence the amplified TCR beta libraries as 87-base-pair reads. The paper's processing steps were these. A later analysis counted approximately 76 million unique TCR beta chains across the 550 to 800 repertoires, and some 11 million of these chains were shared by at least two donors. To remove PCR and sequencing errors, raw reads were error-corrected and collapsed into unique sequences using a nearest-neighbor algorithm that merged closely related sequences. V, D and J gene segments were assigned by aligning CDR3 sequences to IMGT reference sequences. For a sequence to be retained, a match of at least six nucleotides to both a V gene segment and a J gene segment was required. Rearrangements were called productive when the CDR3 lacked stop codons and stayed in frame with V and J; all others were non-productive. CDR3 was defined by IMGT convention, running from the second conserved V-encoded cysteine to the conserved J-encoded phenylalanine. The earlier analysis of about 620 of the donors excluded sequences that lacked an unambiguous match to a single V gene segment. In an earlier analysis of a few hundred of the donors, V segments were called functional above 56.7% productive rearrangements and were called segregating when the between-donor standard deviation exceeded 5%. A statistical classification framework was built to diagnose cytomegalovirus status from the catalog of TCR beta chain sequences. In a later analysis, V and J genes were assigned by comparing TCR nucleotide sequences against IMGT/GENE-DB human TR gene sequences. In a later analysis, CDR3 sequences and most-parsimonious VDJ recombination scenarios were assigned using the TCRdist pipeline. In a later analysis, each TCR beta chain was defined by its CDR3 amino acid sequence together with its V-gene family, and reads without a unique V-gene family were excluded. As a way to deal with suspected cross-contamination and a sequencing artifact, a later analysis dropped 592 nucleotide sequences that were highly shared and had low generation probability. In a later analysis, a clonal expansion index for each public chain was calculated from normalized within-repertoire ranks of inferred template counts. Generation probabilities in a later analysis came from a VDJ recombination model fitted to out-of-frame rearrangements, and those results were checked against IGoR. A later analysis scored TCR-TCR, TCR-HLA and TCR-CMV co-occurrence with hypergeometric tests, applying a repertoire-size bias correction to TCR pairs. To estimate false discovery rates, a later analysis permuted the HLA or CMV assignments 20 times. A later analysis grouped co-occurring TCRs with DBSCAN, adding TCRdist sequence similarity when clustering within HLA-allele-positive subsets. For co-occurrence clustering, repertoires with fewer than 30,000 or more than 120,000 public chains were excluded, along with several repertoires with anomalous nucleotide sharing. In TCRdb, the immuneACCESS table is reduced to in-frame sequences with V and J assigned. These tables do not hold every clone; where another copy was compared, an unresolved V gene accounts for under half, and the others remain unexplained. V and J calls and clone size are those listed in that table; D and trimming were worked out from the DNA. A total of about 130,000 clones appear in this sample, less than 85% of them only once. About 8.9% of the sample lies in the top ten.

The entry originates in a study of cytomegalovirus exposure and HLA in healthy donors (dated by TCRdb to 2016 to 2017). With regard to the full study: In an earlier analysis of about 560 of the donors, around 290 Gb of sequence data and 117 million unique TCR beta sequences from 180 million or so T cells were reported. Roughly 290 gigabases of sequencing data and around 90 million unique TCR sequences made up an early release that covered over 550 HLA-typed donors. Of the roughly 390 genotyped donors, 70% to 90% were placed in the genetic ancestry cluster associated with self-reported Caucasian donors. The aim of the study was to test whether cataloging public T cell receptors could identify signatures of past pathogen exposure. The T cell repertoires of several hundred subjects were profiled by immunosequencing and related to cytomegalovirus serostatus. Besides the first cohort of around 670 subjects, a separate validation cohort made up of over a hundred different subjects was used. The study combined high-throughput TCR immunosequencing, statistical association of individual TCRs with disease status, and machine learning to predict cytomegalovirus infection status. To study patterns of TCR occurrence, a later analysis re-analyzed previously published TCR beta repertoires from 550 to 800 donors and added high-resolution HLA genotyping. Rather than drawing on any new phenotypic data, the later analysis identified candidate immune exposures from TCR beta sequences and the way those sequences occurred across donors. In an earlier analysis of 500 to 650 of the donors, high-throughput TCR beta sequencing was used to judge whether each TCR beta V gene segment behaved as functional or pseudogenic. Donor age, sex, ethnicity and CMV serostatus were collected together with the repertoire data. A later genetic analysis took genome-wide SNP genotypes for about 55% of the 666 donors and used that subset as a discovery cohort. Every repertoire in the discovery cohort had been generated on one and the same sequencing platform. HLA typing included class I and class II loci at four-digit resolution. Typing coverage differed by locus: A, B, C, DRB1 and DQB1 were typed in about 629-640 donors, DQA1 in 522, DPA1 in 600 to 610, and DPB1 in 400 to 480. Four to six DR-DQ haplotypes were handled as single units for association and clustering, since linkage in the cohort was strong. Among 300 to 450 genotyped donors of the cohort, an average of around 240,000 unique TCR beta nucleotide sequences were sequenced per donor, roughly 20% of them non-productive. Overall study outcomes, separate from this receptor: Correlated functional status among segregating V segments might be attributable to linkage disequilibrium, but an unknown experimental factor could not be ruled out. Because HLA typing was unavailable for some donors at each locus, only the typed subset was used in association tests. A later analysis found that HLA-associated TCR beta chains were more clonally expanded and had lower generation probabilities than equally common non-associated chains. Because the 87-base-pair reads could not distinguish some IMGT-functional V segments, including TRBV6-2 and TRBV6-3, those segments were excluded. A total of about 180 TCR beta chains were listed by the study as associated with cytomegalovirus. According to a later analysis, most CMV-associated TCR beta chains appeared to be HLA-restricted, and the HLA associations seemed to be driven largely by CMV exposure. Several of the top co-occurrence clusters appeared to be linked to parvovirus B19, influenza, CMV and Epstein-Barr virus, according to a later analysis. A later analysis found that TCR association rates varied across HLA loci, with DRB1 alleles showing the most associated TCRs and HLA-C alleles the fewest. A further reported finding was that TCR beta sequences accurately predicted the HLA-A and HLA-B alleles for most subjects in the first cohort. The earlier analysis of 587 of the donors excluded over 15 rarely observed V segments, including chromosome 9 orphons, because counts were too low. In an earlier analysis of approximately 590 of the donors, most TCR beta V segments appeared in productive rearrangements about 87% or about 30% of the time, broadly matching IMGT annotations. In a later analysis, some 17,000 TCR beta sequences were associated with specific HLA alleles at a false discovery rate of 0.05. Cytomegalovirus status was reported to be diagnosed by the classifier with high specificity and sensitivity in both the original and validation cohorts. A cluster of highly shared sequence variants was judged likely to be a technical artifact of the sequencing pipeline. Roughly uniform sequencing depth across donors was assumed in presence/absence analyses, although this assumption may not hold. The only immune exposure information available for the cohort was CMV serostatus. Compared with the roughly 710-donor mean, donors in an Asian-associated ancestry cluster had fewer N-insertions in productive TCRs, according to a later genetic analysis. V-gene and J-gene trimming of TCR beta chains was associated with a missense DCLRE1C variant in a later genetic analysis, and the association was replicated in an independent cohort. The cohort was sequenced for TCR beta chains only, and without alpha or paired-chain data the features that could be detected were limited. Most TCR sequences were seen in very few donors, while some public TCRs were found in many individuals. The authors suggested that the approach could potentially be extended to other disease states and immunological phenotypes. A few of the identified cytomegalovirus-associated TCR beta chains were confirmed in vitro to be specific for cytomegalovirus antigens. Strong co-occurrence of HLA alleles, especially DR and DQ, made assigning TCR associations to individual alleles difficult.

CDR1 is given as MNHEY and CDR2 as SMNVEV, both from the germline V gene (reference sequence). From the cysteine up to the phenylalanine, the CDR3 has a length of 16 residues. Only the CDR3 portion is preserved as DNA: 48 bases, with reading frame beginning at the first base. Cut back by 6 bases and 1 base, the V and J ends lie 19 bases apart. In total, approximately 610 healthy bone marrow donors made up the cohort. At the time of sampling, every cohort member was nominally healthy, though immune exposures that went unrecorded were likely present. The donor was CMV seropositive and was included in the group of 250 to 300 seropositive cohort members. Every donor gave a peripheral blood sample, and the peripheral blood mononuclear cells from that sample were used for TCR beta sequencing. Genomic DNA extraction from the blood cell samples was performed with the Qiagen DNeasy Blood Extraction Kit.

The sequencing input was PBMCs. The receptor was isolated from a man between 25 and 39 years old in good health and CMV-seropositive. The V and J genes are TRBV27 and TRBJ2-7; the D gene is unclear. The DNA sequence is TGTGCCAGCAGCCTACTCCGCCCTTCTTCATCCTACGAGCAGTACTTC. Translated, it reads CASSLLRPSSSYEQYF.